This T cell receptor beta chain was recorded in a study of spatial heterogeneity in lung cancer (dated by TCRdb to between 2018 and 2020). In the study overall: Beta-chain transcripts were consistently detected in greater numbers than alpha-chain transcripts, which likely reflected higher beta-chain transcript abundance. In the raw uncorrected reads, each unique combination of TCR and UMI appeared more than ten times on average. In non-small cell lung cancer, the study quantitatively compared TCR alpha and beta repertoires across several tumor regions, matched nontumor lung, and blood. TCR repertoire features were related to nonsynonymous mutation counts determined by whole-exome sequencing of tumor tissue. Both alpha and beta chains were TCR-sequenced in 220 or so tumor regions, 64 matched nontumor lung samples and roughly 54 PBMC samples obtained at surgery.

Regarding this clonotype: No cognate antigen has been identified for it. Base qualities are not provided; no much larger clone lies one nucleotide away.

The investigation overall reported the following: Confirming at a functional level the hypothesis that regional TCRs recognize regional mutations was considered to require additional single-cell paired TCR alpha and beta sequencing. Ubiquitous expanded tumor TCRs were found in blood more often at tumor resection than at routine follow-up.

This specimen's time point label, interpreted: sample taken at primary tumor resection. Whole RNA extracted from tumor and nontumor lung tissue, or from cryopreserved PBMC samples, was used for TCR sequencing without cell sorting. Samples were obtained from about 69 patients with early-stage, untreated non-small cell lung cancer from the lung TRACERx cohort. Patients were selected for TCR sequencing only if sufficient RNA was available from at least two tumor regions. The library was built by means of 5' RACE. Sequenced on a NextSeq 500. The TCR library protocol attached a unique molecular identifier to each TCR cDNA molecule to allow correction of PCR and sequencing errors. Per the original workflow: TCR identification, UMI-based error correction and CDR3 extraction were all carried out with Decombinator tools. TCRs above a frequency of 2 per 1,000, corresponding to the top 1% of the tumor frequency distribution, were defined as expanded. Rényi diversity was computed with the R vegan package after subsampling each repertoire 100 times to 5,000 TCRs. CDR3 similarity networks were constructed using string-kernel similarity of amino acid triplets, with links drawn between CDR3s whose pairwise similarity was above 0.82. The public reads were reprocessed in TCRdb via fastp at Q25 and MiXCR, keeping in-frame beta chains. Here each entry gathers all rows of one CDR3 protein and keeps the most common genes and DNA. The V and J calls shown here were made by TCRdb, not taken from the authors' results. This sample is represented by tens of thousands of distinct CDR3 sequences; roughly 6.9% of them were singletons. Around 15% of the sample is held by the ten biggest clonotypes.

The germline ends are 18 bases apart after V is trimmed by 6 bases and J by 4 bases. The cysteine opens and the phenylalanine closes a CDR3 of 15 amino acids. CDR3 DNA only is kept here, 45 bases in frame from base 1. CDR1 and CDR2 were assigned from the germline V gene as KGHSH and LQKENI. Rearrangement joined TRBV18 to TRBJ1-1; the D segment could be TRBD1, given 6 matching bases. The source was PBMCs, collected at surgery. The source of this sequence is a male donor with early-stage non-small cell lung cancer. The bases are TGTGCCAGCTCCCACAACAGGGATAGGAGCACTGAAGCTTTCTTT. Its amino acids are CASSHNRDRSTEAFF.